A single sample gave rise to the 8 T cell receptor beta chains below, sequenced in a study of cytomegalovirus exposure and HLA in healthy donors. 13 Jbeta primers and 60 Vbeta primers were used for the PCR. Only in-frame clones appear in the TCRdb table, and some are missing; sequencing was by immunoSEQ multiplex PCR. The sample includes 100,000 to 150,000 clones, 65% to 90% seen only once; the top ten take less than 1.5%. Input material: PBMCs. All receptors derive from a girl aged 2-15 years in good health and CMV-seronegative.

This chain joins TRBV29-1 and TRBJ2-5; 10 bases match TRBD2. The J call is uncertain, as TRBJ2-7 better fits the DNA end. This CDR3 comprises 13 residues. Germline V gives CDR1 SQVTM, CDR2 ANQGSEA. CDR3 DNA sequence: TGCAGCGTTGTCGGAGCGGGAGGGCTCGAGCAGTACTTC. Its translation is CSVVGAGGLEQYF.

The genes are TRBV28 and TRBJ2-7; TRBD2 agrees at 14 bases. Germline V gives CDR1 MDHEN, CDR2 SYDVKM. CDR3 size: 13 residues. After removal of 10 bases from V and 9 bases from J, the junction contained 8 bases not matched to a gene. CDR3 loop: CAIRLAGGPRQYF. For the CDR3, the DNA is TGTGCCATCCGACTAGCGGGAGGGCCCAGGCAGTACTTC.

The chain is built from TRBV9 and TRBJ1-6, with D possibly matching TRBD1 (5 bases). Germline V lookup: CDR1 SGDLS, CDR2 YYNGEE. This CDR3 region has 15 residues. Trimming cost V 0 bases and J 7 bases, with 11 bases left between them. CDR3 protein: CASSVEGRENSPLHF. The CDR3 DNA is TGTGCCAGCAGCGTAGAAGGCAGGGAAAATTCACCCCTCCACTTT.

This rearrangement joins TRBV5-4 to TRBJ2-1; 12 nucleotides agree with TRBD2. In germline, CDR1 is SGHNT, CDR2 YYREEE (reference sequence). V lost 2 bases, J lost 2 bases, and 5 bases stayed unmatched. The CDR3 is made up of 17 amino acids. CDR3 residues: CASSFGLAGSAYNEQFF. DNA for the CDR3: TGTGCCAGCAGCTTCGGACTAGCGGGGTCTGCCTACAATGAGCAGTTCTTC.

The gene calls are TRBV19 and TRBJ2-1; no definite D call. V lost 11 bases and J 3 bases, leaving 8 bases between the germline ends. Germline lookup yields CDR1 LNHDA and CDR2 SQIVND (reference sequence). The CDR3 extends over 11 amino acids. The CDR3 sequence: CAVGVYNEQFF. The CDR3 DNA sequence: TGTGCCGTAGGAGTCTACAATGAGCAGTTCTTC.

Concerning this clone: The same CDR3 also results from other DNA sequences found in this sample. J is TRBJ2-3 and V is TRBV6-4, with 8 bases identical to TRBD2. With 6 bases clipped from V and 4 bases from J, the junction kept 6 bases outside the gene matches. Germline V gene data show CDR1 as MRHNA and CDR2 as SNTAGT. CDR3 length: 14 amino acids. CDR3 loop: CASSPSGSADTQYF. CDR3 nucleotides: TGTGCCAGCAGCCCCAGCGGGAGCGCAGATACGCAGTATTTT.

The rearrangement joins TRBV30 to TRBJ2-1; 8 positions agree with TRBD2. Per the germline V gene, CDR1 is GTSNPN and CDR2 is SVGIG (reference sequence). Germline trimming cut 1 base from V and 14 bases from J; bases unmatched to any gene: 10. The CDR3 sequence is 13 residues long. This chain's CDR3 is CAWSAAGLAQKFF. CDR3 coding DNA: TGTGCCTGGAGTGCTGCTGGACTAGCACAAAAGTTCTTC.

This clone was counted a single time. The chain employs TRBV27 and TRBJ2-7; TRBD1 agrees at 7 bases. Trimming took 2 bases from V and 2 from J; bases not matched to a gene: 3. This CDR3 comprises 14 residues. The germline V gene has CDR1 MNHEY and CDR2 SMNVEV (reference sequence). CDR3 sequence reads: CASSLGQGAYEQYF. For the CDR3, the DNA is TGTGCCAGCAGTTTAGGGCAGGGGGCCTACGAGCAGTACTTC.